This entry lists 3 T cell receptor beta chains sequenced from one sample in a study of beta chain features in type 1 diabetes. The study's findings and limits: In all four CD4+ subsets, TCRB CDR3 length was significantly, moderately reduced in type 1 diabetes.

The authors reverse transcribed all of the isolated RNA, so sequencing captured expressed TCRB transcripts. The repertoire was sequenced with immunoSEQ multiplex PCR; TCRdb's copy has only in-frame clones and lacks some. The data contain 140,000 to 150,000 clones, approximately 13% of them singletons. These receptors' targets are unknown. Sequences were obtained from central memory CD4+ T cells from blood. The origin of the receptors is a man aged 18 to 30 with type 1 diabetes.

The chain employs TRBV2 and TRBJ2-1; 7 positions match TRBD1. Germline values: CDR1 SNHLY, CDR2 FYNNEI. Trimming removed 6 bases from V and 0 bases from J; junction bases left unmatched: 5. The CDR3 extends over 15 amino acids. CDR3 region: CASRDRPGSYNEQFF. DNA of the CDR3: TGTGCCAGCAGGGACAGGCCTGGCTCCTACAATGAGCAGTTCTTC. Together with reference TRBV2 and TRBJ2-1, the CDR3 gives the full variable domain: EPEVTQTPSHQVTQMGQEVILRCVPISNHLYFYWYRQILGQKVEFLVSFYNNEISEKSEIFDDQFSVERPDGSNFTLKIRSTKLEDSAMYFCASRDRPGSYNEQFFGPGTRLTVL.

The chain has TRBV5-4 and TRBJ2-3; D is undetermined. The CDR3 loop spans 17 amino acids. The ends were cut back, 1 base at V and 4 bases at J, with 19 bases in the middle. Germline V CDR1 and CDR2: SGHNT, YYREEE (reference sequence). The CDR3 reads CASSLSWASLDPDTQYF. The CDR3 region has the DNA TGTGCCAGCAGCTTGAGTTGGGCTAGTTTAGACCCAGATACGCAGTATTTT.

The rearrangement uses TRBV5-1 and TRBJ2-2; D possibly matches TRBD1 or TRBD2 (6 bases each). Germline V gene data show CDR1 as SGHRS and CDR2 as YFSETQ. The ends were cut back, 4 bases at V and 2 bases at J, with 18 bases in the middle. The CDR3 covers 17 residues. The CDR3 region is CASSRNAGGVNTGELFF. The CDR3 DNA is TGCGCCAGCAGCCGCAATGCCGGGGGCGTAAACACCGGGGAGCTGTTTTTT.